This TCR beta chain was found in a study of shared T cell receptors in the human thymus. TCRdb keeps only in-frame clones here, not all; method: immunoSEQ multiplex PCR. The sample holds about 380,000 clones; approximately 95% are singletons and the top ten take roughly 0.021%. V was pared by 4 bases and J by 14 bases, with 7 bases of the junction left unmatched. This CDR3 spans 12 amino acids. Germline assignment: CDR1 SGHTS and CDR2 YDEGEE. The sequence was collected from a human donor. Sequencing used thymocytes. The chain carries TRBV5-8 and TRBJ2-1, with TRBD1 matching over 9 bases. The CDR3 spells CASSARDREKFF. For the CDR3, the DNA is TGTGCCAGCAGCGCCCGGGACAGGGAAAAGTTCTTC.